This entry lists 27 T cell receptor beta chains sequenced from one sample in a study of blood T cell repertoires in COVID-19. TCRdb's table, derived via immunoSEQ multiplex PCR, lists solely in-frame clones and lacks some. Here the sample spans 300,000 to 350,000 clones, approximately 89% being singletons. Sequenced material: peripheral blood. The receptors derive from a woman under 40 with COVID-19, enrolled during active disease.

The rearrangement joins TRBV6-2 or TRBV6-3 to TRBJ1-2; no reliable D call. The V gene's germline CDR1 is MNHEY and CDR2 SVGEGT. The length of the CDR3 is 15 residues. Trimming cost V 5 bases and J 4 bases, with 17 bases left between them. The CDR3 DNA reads TGTGCCAGCAGTCGGGAAGCCACGGAAGTCTATGGCTACACCTTC. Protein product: CASSREATEVYGYTF.

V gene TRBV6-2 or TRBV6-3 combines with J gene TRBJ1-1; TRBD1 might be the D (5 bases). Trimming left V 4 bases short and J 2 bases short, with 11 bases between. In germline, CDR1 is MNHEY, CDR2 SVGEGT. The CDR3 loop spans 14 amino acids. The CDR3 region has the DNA TGTGCCAGCAGTTTTACTCAGGGAAACACTGAAGCTTTCTTT. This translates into CASSFTQGNTEAFF.

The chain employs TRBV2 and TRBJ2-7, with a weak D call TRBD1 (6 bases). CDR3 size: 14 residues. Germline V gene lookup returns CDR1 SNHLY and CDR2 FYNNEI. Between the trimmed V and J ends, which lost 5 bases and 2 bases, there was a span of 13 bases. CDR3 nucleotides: TGTGCCAGCAGTTTAACAGGGATACCCTACGAGCAGTACTTC. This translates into CASSLTGIPYEQYF.

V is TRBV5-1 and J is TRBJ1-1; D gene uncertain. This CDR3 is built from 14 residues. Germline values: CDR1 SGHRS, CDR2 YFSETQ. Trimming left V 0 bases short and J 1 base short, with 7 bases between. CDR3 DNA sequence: TGCGCCAGCAGCTTGGACAGTACGAACACTGAAGCTTTCTTT. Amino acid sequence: CASSLDSTNTEAFF.

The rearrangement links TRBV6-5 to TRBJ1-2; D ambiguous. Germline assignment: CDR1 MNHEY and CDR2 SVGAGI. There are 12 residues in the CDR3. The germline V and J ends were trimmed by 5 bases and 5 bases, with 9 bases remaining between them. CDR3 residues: CASSPAWYGYTF. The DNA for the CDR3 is TGTGCCAGCAGTCCTGCGTGGTATGGCTACACCTTC.

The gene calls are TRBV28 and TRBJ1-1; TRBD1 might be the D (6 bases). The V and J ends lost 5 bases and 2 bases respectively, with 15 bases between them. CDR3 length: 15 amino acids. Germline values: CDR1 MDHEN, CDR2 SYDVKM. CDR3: CASSPGRGRNTEAFF. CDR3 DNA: TGTGCCAGCAGTCCCGGCAGGGGACGCAACACTGAAGCTTTCTTT.

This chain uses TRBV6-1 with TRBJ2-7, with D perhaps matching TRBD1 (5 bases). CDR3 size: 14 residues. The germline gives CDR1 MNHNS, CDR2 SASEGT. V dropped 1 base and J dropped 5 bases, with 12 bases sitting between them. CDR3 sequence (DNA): TGTGCCAGCAGTGAAGGGGGCGGTTTCAACGAGCAGTACGTC. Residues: CASSEGGGFNEQYV.

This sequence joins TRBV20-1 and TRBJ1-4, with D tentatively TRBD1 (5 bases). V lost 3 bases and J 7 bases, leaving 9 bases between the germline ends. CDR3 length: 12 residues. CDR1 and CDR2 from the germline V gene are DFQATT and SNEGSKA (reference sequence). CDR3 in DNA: TGCAGTGCTAGTTGGGGGGGTGAAAAACTGTTTTTT. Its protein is CSASWGGEKLFF.

CDR3 loop: CASSQRGQLSEKLFF. CDR3 nucleotide sequence: TGTGCCAGCAGCCAAAGGGGCCAACTGAGTGAGAAACTGTTTTTT. The gene calls are TRBV3-1 (or the pseudogene TRBV3-2) and TRBJ1-4; D perhaps matches TRBD1 (5 bases). Per germline, CDR1 LGHDT and CDR2 YNNKEL (reference sequence). The CDR3 has 15 residues. V shed 2 bases and J shed 11 bases, with 18 bases lying between them.

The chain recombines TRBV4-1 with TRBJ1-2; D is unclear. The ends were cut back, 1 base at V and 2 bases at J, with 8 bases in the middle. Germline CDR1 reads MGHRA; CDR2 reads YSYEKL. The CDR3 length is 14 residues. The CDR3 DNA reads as TGCGCCAGCAGCCAAGGAGAGGGAAACTATGGCTACACCTTC. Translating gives CASSQGEGNYGYTF.

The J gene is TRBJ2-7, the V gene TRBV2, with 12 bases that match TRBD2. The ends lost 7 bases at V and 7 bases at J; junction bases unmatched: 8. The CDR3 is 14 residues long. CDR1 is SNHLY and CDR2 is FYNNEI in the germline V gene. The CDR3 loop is CASTRTSGEGEQYV. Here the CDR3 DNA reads TGTGCCAGCACCAGGACTAGCGGGGAGGGGGAGCAGTACGTC.

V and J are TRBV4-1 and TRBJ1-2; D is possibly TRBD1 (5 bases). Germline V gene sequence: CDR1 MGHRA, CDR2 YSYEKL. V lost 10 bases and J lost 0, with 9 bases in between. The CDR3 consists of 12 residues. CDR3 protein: CATRGANYGYTF. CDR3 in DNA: TGCGCCACCCGGGGGGCTAACTATGGCTACACCTTC.

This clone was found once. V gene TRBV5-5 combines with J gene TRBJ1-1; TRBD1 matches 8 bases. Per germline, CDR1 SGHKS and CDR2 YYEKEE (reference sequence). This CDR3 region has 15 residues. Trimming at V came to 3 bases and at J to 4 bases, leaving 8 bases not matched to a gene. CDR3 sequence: CASSSPRTGGTEAFF. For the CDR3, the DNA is TGTGCCAGCAGCTCGCCGCGAACAGGGGGCACTGAAGCTTTCTTT.

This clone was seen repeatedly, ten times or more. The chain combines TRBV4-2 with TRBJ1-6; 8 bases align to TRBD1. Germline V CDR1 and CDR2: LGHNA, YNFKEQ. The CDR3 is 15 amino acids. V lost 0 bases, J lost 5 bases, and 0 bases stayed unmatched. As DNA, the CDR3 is TGTGCCAGCAGCCAAGAGACAGGGGATAATTCACCCCTCCACTTT. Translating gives CASSQETGDNSPLHF.

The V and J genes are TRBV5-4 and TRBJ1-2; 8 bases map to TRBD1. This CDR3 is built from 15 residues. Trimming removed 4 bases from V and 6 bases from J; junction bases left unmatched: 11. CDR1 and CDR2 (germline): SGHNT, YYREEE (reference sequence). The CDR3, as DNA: TGTGCCAGCAGCGTTCAGGGGGCGTACTACGATGGCTACACCTTC. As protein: CASSVQGAYYDGYTF.

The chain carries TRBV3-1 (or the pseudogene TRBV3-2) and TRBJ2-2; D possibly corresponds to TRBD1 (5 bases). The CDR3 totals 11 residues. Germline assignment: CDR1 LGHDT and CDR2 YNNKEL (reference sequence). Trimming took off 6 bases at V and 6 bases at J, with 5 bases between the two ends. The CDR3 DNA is TGTGCCAGCAGACAGGCCGGGGAGCTGTTTTTT. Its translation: CASRQAGELFF.

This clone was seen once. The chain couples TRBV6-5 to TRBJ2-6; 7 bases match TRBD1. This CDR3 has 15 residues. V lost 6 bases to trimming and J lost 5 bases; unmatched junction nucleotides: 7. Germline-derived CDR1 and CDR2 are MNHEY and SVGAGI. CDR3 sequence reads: CASRQDRARANVLTF. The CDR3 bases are TGTGCCAGCAGACAAGACAGGGCTAGGGCCAACGTCCTGACTTTC.

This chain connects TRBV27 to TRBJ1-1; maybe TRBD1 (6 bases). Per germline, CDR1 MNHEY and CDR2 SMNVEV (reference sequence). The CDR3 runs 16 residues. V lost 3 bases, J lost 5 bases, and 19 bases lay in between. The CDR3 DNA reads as TGTGCCAGCAGTTTCTACTTTCCGGGACAAGGGACTGAAGCTTTCTTT. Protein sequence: CASSFYFPGQGTEAFF.

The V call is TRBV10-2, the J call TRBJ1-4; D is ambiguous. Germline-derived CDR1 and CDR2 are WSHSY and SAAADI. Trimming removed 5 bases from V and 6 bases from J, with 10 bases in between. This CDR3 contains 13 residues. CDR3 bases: TGCGCCAGCAGTCACGCAGTACATGAAAAACTGTTTTTT. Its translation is CASSHAVHEKLFF.

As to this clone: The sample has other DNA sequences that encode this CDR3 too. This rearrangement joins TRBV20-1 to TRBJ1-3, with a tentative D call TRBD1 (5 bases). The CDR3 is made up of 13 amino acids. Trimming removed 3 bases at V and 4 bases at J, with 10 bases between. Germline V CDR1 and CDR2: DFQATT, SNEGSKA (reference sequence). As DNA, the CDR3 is TGCAGTGCTAGTTCAGGGTCCGGAAACACCATATATTTT. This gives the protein CSASSGSGNTIYF.

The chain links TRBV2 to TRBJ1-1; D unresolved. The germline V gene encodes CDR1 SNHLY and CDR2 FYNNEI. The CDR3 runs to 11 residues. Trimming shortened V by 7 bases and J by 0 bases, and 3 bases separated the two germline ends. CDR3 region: CASTVNTEAFF. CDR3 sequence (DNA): TGTGCCAGCACCGTGAACACTGAAGCTTTCTTT.

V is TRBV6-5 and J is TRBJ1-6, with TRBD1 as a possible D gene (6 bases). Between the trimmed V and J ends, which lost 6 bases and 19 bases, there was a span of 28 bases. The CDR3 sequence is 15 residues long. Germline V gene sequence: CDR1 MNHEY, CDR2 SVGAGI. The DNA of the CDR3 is TGTGCCAGCAGGGAGTTGGGGGGGCTTTCGAAACGCCAACACTTT. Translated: CASRELGGLSKRQHF.

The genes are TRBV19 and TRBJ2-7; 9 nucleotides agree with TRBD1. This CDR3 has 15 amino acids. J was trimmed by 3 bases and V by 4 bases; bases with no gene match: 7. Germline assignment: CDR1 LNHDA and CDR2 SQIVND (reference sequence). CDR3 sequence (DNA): TGTGCCAGTAGTACCGGGACAGGGCTTCGCTACGAGCAGTACTTC. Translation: CASSTGTGLRYEQYF.

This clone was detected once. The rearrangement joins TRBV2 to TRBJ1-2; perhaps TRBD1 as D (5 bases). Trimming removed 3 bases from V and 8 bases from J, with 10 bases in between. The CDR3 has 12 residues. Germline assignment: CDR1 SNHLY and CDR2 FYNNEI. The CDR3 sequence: CASSDRVEGYTF. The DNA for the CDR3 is TGTGCCAGCAGTGACAGGGTGGAAGGCTACACCTTC.

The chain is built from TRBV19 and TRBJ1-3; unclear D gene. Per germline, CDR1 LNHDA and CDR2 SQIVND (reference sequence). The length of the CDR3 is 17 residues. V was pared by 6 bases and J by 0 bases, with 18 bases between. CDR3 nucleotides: TGTGCCAGTAGATCGTCTTCCTTTTCTTACTCTGGAAACACCATATATTTT. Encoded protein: CASRSSSFSYSGNTIYF.

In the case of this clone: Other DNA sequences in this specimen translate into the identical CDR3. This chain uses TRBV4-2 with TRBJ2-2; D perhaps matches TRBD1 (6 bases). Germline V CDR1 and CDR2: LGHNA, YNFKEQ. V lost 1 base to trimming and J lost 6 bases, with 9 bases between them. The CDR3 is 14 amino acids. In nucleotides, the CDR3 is TGTGCCAGCAGCCAAGTTGAGGGGGCCGGGGAGCTGTTTTTT. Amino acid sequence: CASSQVEGAGELFF.

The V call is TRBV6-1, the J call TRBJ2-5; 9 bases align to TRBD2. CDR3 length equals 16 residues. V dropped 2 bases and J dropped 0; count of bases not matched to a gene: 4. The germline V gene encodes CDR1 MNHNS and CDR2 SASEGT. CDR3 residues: CASSEFQRGDQETQYF. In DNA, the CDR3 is TGTGCCAGCAGTGAATTCCAGCGGGGGGACCAAGAGACCCAGTACTTC.